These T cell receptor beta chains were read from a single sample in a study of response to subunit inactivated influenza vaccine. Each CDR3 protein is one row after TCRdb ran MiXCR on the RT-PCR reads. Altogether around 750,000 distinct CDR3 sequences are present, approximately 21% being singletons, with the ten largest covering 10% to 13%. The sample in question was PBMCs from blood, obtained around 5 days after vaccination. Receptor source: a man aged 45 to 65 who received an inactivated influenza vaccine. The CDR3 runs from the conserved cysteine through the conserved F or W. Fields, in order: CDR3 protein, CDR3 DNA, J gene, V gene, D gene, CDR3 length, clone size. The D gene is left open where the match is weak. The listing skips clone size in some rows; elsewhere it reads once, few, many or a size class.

CASSPGTSIGSYEQYF TGCGCCAGCAGCCCTGGGACTTCGATAGGATCCTACGAGCAGTACTTC TRBJ2-7 TRBV4-3 . 16 .
CASSLAGRGYYEQYF TGTGCCAGCAGTTTAGCGGGCAGGGGGTACTACGAGCAGTACTTC TRBJ2-7 TRBV12-3/TRBV12-4 TRBD1 15 few
CSARDGSYNEQFF TGCAGTGCTAGAGATGGGTCCTACAATGAGCAGTTCTTC TRBJ2-1 TRBV20-1 . 13 .
CASSLGSGIETQYF TGTGCCAGCAGCTTAGGGTCTGGGATAGAGACCCAGTACTTC TRBJ2-5 TRBV7-6 . 14 few
CASSLEPGVAQPQHF TGTGCCAGCAGCTTAGAACCAGGGGTGGCCCAGCCCCAGCATTTT TRBJ1-5 TRBV7-6 . 15 few
CASSNSNYGYTF TGTGCCAGCAGCAACTCAAACTATGGCTACACCTTC TRBJ1-2 TRBV9 . 12 many
CASSRAQRRGELFF TGTGCCAGCAGTCGGGCCCAGAGAAGAGGGGAGCTGTTTTTT TRBJ2-2 TRBV12-3/TRBV12-4 . 14 .
CASSLAGTTEQYF TGTGCCAGCAGTTTGGCAGGTACTACTGAGCAGTACTTC TRBJ2-7 TRBV27 . 13 .
CASSFREVGNEQFF TGTGCCAGCAGCTTCCGGGAGGTGGGCAATGAGCAGTTCTTC TRBJ2-1 TRBV11-2 TRBD2 14 .
CASSQDGRQGHYEQYF TGTGCCAGCAGCCAAGACGGGCGTCAGGGACACTACGAGCAGTACTTC TRBJ2-7 TRBV4-2 . 16 few
CASSPSTPGQEYEQYF TGTGCCAGCAGCCCATCCACGCCGGGACAGGAGTACGAGCAGTACTTC TRBJ2-7 TRBV4-2 TRBD1 16 .
CASSLEDDEQYF TGCGCCAGCAGCTTGGAGGACGACGAGCAGTACTTC TRBJ2-7 TRBV5-1 . 12 many
CASSQPDTGELFF TGCGCCAGCAGCCAGCCTGACACCGGGGAGCTGTTTTTT TRBJ2-2 TRBV4-3 . 13 .
CSVGWRGVYEQYF TGCAGCGTTGGATGGAGGGGCGTCTACGAGCAGTACTTC TRBJ2-7 TRBV29-1 . 13 .
CASSQVGVGGQETQYF TGTGCCAGCAGCCAAGTGGGGGTAGGGGGTCAAGAGACCCAGTACTTC TRBJ2-5 TRBV4-2 . 16 few
CASSAPRDRYNEQFF TGTGCCAGCAGCGCCCCCCGGGACAGATACAATGAGCAGTTCTTC TRBJ2-1 TRBV7-9 TRBD1 15 .
CASSQVGFQNTEAFF TGCGCCAGCAGCCAAGTGGGGTTCCAGAACACTGAAGCTTTCTTT TRBJ1-1 TRBV5-1 . 15 .
CASSEFPYRGGYTF TGCGCCAGCAGTGAGTTTCCTTACAGGGGTGGCTACACCTTC TRBJ1-2 TRBV10-2 TRBD1 14 few
CASSPGVANNEQFF TGTGCCAGCAGCCCAGGGGTAGCAAACAATGAGCAGTTCTTC TRBJ2-1 TRBV7-2 . 14 once
CSASVGATDTQYF TGCAGTGCTAGCGTGGGAGCCACAGATACGCAGTATTTT TRBJ2-3 TRBV20-1 . 13 .
CASSFSITGVGTEAFF TGTGCCAGCAGTTTCTCCATAACAGGGGTAGGCACTGAAGCTTTCTTT TRBJ1-1 TRBV28 TRBD1 16 .
CAIKPGDSNQPQHF TGTGCCATCAAACCAGGGGATAGCAATCAGCCCCAGCATTTT TRBJ1-5 TRBV10-3 . 14 few
CASSVSAETQYF TGTGCCAGCAGTGTATCAGCAGAGACCCAGTACTTC TRBJ2-5 TRBV2 . 12 many